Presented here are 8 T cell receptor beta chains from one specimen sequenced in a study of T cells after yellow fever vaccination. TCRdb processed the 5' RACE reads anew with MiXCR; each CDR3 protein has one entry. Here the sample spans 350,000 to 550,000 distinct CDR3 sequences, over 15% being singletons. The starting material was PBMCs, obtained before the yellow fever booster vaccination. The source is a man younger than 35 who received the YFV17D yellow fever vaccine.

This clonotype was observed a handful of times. The CDR3 DNA is TGTGCCAGCAGTTCCTCCTGGCGGGGGGGTTTCACGAACACCGGGGAGCTGTTTTTT. Its protein product is CASSSSWRGGFTNTGELFF. The chain recombines TRBV28 with TRBJ2-2; TRBD2 agrees at 9 bases. V shed 4 bases, J shed 0 bases, and the junction held 12 bases outside the gene matches. The CDR3 spans 19 residues. Germline CDR1 MDHEN, CDR2 SYDVKM.

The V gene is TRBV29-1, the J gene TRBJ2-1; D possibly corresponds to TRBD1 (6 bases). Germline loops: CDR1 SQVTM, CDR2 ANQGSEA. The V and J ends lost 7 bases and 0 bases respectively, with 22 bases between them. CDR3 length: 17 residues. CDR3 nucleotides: TGCAGCGGTCGGTGGACGGACAGCCCTAGCTCCTACAATGAGCAGTTCTTC. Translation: CSGRWTDSPSSYNEQFF.

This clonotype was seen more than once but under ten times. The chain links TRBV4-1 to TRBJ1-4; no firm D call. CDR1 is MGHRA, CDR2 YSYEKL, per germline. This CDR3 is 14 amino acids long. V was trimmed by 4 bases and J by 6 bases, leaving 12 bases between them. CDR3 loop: CASSPLIWDEKLFF. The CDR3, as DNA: TGCGCCAGCAGCCCCTTAATTTGGGATGAAAAACTGTTTTTT.

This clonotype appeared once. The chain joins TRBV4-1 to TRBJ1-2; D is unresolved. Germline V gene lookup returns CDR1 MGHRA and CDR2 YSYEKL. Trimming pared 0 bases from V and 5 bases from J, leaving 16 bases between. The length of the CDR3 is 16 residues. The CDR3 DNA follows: TGCGCCAGCAGCCAAGATCTCGGCAGCGTGGCGTATGGCTACACCTTC. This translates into CASSQDLGSVAYGYTF.

The DNA of the CDR3 is TGTGCCAGCAGTTTTGTGGGGAGACACAATGAGCAGTTCTTC. It translates to CASSFVGRHNEQFF. V usage is TRBV28 and J usage is TRBJ2-1, with TRBD2 as a possible D gene (5 bases). This CDR3 is 14 amino acids long. In germline, CDR1 is MDHEN, CDR2 SYDVKM. Trimming stripped 3 bases from V and 5 bases from J, with 11 bases between.

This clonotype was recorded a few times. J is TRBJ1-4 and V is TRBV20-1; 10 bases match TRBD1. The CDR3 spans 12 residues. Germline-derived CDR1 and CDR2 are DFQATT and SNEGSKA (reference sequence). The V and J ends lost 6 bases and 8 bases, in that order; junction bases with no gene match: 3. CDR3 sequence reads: CSAGQGEEKLFF. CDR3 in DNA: TGCAGTGCCGGACAGGGGGAGGAAAAACTGTTTTTT.

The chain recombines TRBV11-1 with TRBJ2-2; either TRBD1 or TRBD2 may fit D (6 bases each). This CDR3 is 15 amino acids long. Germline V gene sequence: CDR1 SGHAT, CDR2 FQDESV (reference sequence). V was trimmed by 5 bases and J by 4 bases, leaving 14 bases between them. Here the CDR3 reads CASSLMGGSTGELFF. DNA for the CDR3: TGTGCCAGCAGCCTCATGGGGGGCAGCACCGGGGAGCTGTTTTTT.

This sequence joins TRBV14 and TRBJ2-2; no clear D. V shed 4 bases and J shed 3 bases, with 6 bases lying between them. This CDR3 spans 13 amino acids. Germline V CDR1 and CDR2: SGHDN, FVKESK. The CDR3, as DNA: TGTGCCAGCAGCCCCCAGGACACCGGGGAGCTGTTTTTT. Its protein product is CASSPQDTGELFF.